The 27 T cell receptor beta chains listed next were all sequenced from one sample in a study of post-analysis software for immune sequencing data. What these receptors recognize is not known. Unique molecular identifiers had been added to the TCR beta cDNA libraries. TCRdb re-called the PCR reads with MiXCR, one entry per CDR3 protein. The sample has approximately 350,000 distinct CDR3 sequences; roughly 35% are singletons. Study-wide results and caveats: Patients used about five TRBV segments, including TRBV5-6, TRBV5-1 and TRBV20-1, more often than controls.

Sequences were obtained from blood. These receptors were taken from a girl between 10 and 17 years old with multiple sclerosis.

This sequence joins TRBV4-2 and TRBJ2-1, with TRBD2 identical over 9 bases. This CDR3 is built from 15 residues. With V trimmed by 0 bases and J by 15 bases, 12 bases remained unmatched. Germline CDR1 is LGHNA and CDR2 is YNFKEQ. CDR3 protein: CASSQDGGRGGLTFF. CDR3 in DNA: TGTGCCAGCAGCCAAGATGGGGGGCGGGGGGGCCTTACGTTCTTC.

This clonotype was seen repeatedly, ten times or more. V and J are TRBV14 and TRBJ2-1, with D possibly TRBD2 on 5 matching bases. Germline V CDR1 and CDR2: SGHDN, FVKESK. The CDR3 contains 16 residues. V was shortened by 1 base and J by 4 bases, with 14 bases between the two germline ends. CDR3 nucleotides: TGTGCCAGCAGCCAAGTGGGAGTAGCTGCTTACAATGAGCAGTTCTTC. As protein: CASSQVGVAAYNEQFF.

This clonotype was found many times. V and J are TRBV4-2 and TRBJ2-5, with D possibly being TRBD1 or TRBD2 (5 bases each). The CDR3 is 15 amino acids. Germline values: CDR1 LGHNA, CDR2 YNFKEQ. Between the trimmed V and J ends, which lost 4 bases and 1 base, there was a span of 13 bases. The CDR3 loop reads CASSPSKGTQETQYF. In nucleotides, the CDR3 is TGTGCCAGCAGCCCGTCTAAGGGGACCCAAGAGACCCAGTACTTC.

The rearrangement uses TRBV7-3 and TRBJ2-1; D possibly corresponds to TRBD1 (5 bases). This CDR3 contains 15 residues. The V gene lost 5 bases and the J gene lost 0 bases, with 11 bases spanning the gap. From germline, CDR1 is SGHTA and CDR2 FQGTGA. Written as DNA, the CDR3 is TGTGCCAGCAGCCCAGACAGTAACTCCTACAATGAGCAGTTCTTC. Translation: CASSPDSNSYNEQFF.

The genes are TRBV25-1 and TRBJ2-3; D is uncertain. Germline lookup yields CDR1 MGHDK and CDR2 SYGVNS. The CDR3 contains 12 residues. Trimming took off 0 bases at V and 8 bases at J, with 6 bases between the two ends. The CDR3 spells CASSEYSATQYF. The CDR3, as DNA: TGTGCCAGCAGTGAATATTCAGCTACGCAGTATTTT.

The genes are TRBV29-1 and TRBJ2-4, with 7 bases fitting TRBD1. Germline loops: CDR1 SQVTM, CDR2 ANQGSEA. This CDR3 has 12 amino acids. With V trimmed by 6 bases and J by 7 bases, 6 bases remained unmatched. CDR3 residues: CSVRQGQNIQYF. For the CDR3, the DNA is TGCAGCGTCAGACAGGGACAGAACATTCAGTACTTC.

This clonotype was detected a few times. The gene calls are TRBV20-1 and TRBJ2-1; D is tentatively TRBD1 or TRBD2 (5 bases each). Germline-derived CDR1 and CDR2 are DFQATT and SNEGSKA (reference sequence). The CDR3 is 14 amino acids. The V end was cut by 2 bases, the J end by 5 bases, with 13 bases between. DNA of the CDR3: TGCAGTGCTAGATGGGGGACGGCCAACAATGAGCAGTTCTTC. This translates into CSARWGTANNEQFF.

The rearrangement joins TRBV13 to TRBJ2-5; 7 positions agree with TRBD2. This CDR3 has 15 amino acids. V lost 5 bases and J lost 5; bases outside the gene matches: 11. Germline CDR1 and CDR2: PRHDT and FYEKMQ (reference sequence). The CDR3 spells CASSLRLAGSETQYF. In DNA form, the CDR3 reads TGTGCCAGCAGCCTCCGACTAGCAGGGAGCGAGACCCAGTACTTC.

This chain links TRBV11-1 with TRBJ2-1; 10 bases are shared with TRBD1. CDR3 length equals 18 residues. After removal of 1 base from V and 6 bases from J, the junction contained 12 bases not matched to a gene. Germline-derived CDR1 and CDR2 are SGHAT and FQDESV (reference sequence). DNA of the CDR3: TGTGCCAGCAGCTTAGAAAAACGGGGACAGGGGTTCGGCAATGAGCAGTTCTTC. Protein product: CASSLEKRGQGFGNEQFF.

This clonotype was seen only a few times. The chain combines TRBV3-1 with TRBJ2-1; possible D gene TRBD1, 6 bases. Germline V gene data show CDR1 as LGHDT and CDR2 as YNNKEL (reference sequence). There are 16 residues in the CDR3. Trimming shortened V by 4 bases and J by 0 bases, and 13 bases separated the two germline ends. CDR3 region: CASSPWTESSYNEQFF. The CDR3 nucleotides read TGTGCCAGCAGCCCATGGACAGAAAGCTCCTACAATGAGCAGTTCTTC.

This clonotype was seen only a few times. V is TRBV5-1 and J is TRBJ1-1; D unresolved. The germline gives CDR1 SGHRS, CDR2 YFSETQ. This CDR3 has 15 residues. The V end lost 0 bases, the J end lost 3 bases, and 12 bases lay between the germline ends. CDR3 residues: CASSLDGLPDTEAFF. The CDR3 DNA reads TGCGCCAGCAGCTTGGATGGGCTCCCGGACACTGAAGCTTTCTTT.

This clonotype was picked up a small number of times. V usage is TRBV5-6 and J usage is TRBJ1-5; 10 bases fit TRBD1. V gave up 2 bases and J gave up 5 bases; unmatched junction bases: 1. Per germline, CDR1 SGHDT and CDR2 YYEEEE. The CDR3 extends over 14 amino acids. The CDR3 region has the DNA TGTGCCAGCAGCTTTGGGACAGGGGATCAGCCCCAGCATTTT. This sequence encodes CASSFGTGDQPQHF.

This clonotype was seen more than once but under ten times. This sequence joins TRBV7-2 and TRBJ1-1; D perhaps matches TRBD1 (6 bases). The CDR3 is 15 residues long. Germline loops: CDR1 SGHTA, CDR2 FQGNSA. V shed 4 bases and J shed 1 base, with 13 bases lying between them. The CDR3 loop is CASSSRGVGNTEAFF. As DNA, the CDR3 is TGTGCCAGCAGCTCTAGGGGGGTAGGGAACACTGAAGCTTTCTTT.

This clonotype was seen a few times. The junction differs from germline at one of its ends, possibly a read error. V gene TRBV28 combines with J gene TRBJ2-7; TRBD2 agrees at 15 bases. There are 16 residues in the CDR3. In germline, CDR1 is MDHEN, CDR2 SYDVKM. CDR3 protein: CASSLWTSGGVYEQYF. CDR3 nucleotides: TGTGCCAGCAGTCTATGGACTAGCGGGGGGGTCTACGAGCAGTACTTC. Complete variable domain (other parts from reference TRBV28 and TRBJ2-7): DVKVTQSSRYLVKRTGEKVFLECVQDMDHENMFWYRQDPGLGLRLIYFSYDVKMKEKGDIPEGYSVSREKKERFSLILESASTNQTSMYLCASSLWTSGGVYEQYFGPGTRLTVT.

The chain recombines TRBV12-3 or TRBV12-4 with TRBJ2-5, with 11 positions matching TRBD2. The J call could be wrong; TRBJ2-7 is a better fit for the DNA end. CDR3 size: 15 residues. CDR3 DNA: TGTGCCAGCAGCCGAGGACTAGCGGGCACCTACGAGCAGTACTTC. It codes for CASSRGLAGTYEQYF.

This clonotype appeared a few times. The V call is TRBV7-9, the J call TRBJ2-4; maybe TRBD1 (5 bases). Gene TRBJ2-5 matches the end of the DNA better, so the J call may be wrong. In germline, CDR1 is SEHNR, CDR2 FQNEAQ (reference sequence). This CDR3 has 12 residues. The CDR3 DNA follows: TGTGCCAGCAGCTTTCAGGGAGAGACCCAGTACTTC. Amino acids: CASSFQGETQYF.

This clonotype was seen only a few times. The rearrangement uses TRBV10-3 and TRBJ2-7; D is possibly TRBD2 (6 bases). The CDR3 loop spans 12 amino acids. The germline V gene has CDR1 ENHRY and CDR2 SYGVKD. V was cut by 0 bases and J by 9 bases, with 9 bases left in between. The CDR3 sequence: CAISESWEVQYF. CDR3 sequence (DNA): TGTGCCATCAGTGAGTCTTGGGAGGTGCAGTACTTC.

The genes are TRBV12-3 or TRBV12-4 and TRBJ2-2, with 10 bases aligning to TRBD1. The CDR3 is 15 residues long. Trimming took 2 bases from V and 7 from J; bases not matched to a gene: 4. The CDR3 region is CASSLRDRGLGELFF. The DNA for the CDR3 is TGTGCCAGCAGTTTACGGGACAGGGGACTCGGGGAGCTGTTTTTT.

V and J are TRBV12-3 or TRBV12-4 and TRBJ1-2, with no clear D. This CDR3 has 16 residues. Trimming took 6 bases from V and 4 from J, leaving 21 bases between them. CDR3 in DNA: TGTGCCAGCAGCCTAGAGGGAACCCCCCCACCCTATGGCTACACCTTC. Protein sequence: CASSLEGTPPPYGYTF.

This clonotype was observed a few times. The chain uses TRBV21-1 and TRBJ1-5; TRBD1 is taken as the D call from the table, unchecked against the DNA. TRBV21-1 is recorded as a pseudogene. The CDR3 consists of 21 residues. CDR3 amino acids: CASSKVIIMDRGSWNNQPQHF. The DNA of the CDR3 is TGTGCCAGCAGCAAAGTGATCATAATGGACAGGGGAAGTTGGAACAATCAGCCCCAGCATTTT.

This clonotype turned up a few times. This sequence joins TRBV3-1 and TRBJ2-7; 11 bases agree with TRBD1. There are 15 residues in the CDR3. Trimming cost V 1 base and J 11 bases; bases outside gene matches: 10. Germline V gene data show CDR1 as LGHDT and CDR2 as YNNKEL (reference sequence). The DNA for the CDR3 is TGTGCCAGCAGCCAAGGGGGGACAGGGGGTTTGAGGGAGTACTTC. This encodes CASSQGGTGGLREYF.

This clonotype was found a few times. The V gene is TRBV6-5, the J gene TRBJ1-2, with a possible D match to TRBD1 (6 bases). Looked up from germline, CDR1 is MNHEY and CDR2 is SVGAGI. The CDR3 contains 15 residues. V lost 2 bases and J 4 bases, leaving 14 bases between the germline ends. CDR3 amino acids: CASSYTYSTGYGYTF. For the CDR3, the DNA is TGTGCCAGCAGTTACACCTATTCGACAGGCTATGGCTACACCTTC.

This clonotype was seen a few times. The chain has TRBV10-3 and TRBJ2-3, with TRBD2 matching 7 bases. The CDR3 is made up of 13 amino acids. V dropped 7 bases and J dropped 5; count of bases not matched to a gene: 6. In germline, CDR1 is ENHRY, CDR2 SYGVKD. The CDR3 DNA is TGTGCCATCAAGGCGGGGGAAGGAGATACGCAGTATTTT. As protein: CAIKAGEGDTQYF.

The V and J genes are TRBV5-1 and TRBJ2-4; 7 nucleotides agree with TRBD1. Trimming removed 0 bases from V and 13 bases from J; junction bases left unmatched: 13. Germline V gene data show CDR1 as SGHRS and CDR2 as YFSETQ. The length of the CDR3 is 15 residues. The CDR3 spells CASSLEGQESREQYF. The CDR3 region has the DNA TGCGCCAGCAGCTTGGAAGGACAGGAGAGCAGGGAGCAGTACTTC.

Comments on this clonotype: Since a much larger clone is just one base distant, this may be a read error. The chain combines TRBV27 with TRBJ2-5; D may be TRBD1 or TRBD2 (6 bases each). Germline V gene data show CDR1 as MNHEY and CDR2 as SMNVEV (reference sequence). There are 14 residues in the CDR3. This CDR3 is CACSLWGAQETQYF. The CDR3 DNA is TGTGCCTGCAGTTTATGGGGGGCCCAAGAGACCCAGTACTTC.

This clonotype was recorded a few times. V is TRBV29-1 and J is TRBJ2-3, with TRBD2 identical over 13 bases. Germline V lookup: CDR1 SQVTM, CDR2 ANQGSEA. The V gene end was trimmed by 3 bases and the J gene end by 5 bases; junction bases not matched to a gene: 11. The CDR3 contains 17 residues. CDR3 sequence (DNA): TGCAGCGTTGATGTCGGCACTAGCGGGGGGGCCGAAGATACGCAGTATTTT. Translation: CSVDVGTSGGAEDTQYF.

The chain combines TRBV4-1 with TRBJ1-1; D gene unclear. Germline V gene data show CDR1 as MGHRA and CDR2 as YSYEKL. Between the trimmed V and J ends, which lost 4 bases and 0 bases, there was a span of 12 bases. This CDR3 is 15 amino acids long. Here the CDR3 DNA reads TGCGCCAGCAGCCCAGCGTGGGCGTTGAACACTGAAGCTTTCTTT. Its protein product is CASSPAWALNTEAFF.